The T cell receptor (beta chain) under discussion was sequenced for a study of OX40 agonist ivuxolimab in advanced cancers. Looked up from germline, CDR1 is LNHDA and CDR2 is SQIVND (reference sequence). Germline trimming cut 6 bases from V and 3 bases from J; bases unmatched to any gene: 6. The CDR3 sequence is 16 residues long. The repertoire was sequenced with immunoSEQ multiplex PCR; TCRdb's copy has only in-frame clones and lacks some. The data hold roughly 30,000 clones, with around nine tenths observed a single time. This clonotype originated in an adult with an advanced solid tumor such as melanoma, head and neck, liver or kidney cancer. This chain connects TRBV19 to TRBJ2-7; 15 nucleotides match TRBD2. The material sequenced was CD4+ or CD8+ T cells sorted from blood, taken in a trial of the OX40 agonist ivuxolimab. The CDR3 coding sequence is TGTGCCAGTAGCACGGGACTAGCGGGAGGATACTACGAGCAGTACTTC. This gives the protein CASSTGLAGGYYEQYF.